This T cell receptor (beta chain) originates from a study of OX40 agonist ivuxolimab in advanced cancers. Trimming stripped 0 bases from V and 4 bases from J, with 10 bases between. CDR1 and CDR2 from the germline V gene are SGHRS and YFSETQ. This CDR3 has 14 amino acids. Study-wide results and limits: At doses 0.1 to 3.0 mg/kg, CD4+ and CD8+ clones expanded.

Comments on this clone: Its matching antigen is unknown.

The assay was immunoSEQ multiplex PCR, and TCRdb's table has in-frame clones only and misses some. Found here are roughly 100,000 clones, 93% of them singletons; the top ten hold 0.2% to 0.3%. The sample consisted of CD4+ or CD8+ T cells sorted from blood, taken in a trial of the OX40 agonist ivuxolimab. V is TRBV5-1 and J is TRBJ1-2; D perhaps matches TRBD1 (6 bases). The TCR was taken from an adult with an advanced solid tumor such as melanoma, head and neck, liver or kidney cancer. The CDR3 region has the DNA TGCGCCAGCAGCTTGGGCCAGGGGATCTATGGCTACACCTTC. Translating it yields CASSLGQGIYGYTF.